The 2 T cell receptor beta chains below come from one sample, sequenced in a study of shared clonotypes between healthy human individuals. Data came from immunoSEQ multiplex PCR; TCRdb stores just in-frame clones and leaves some out. The table has 950,000 to 1,100,000 clones, 78% seen once; the top ten hold roughly 0.57%. Sequencing was performed on memory CD4+ T cells from PBMCs. Subset of the sample: CD45RA-negative fraction. The receptors were gathered from a young man in good health. Some clones in this sample may be carry-over from other donors' samples.

The chain couples TRBV7-2 to TRBJ1-3, with a weak D call TRBD1 (5 bases). Germline CDR1 reads SGHTA; CDR2 reads FQGNSA. The length of the CDR3 is 17 residues. Between the trimmed V and J ends, which lost 4 bases and 0 bases, there was a span of 16 bases. CDR3 in amino acids: CASSSHRPTVSGNTIYF. For the CDR3, the DNA is TGTGCCAGCAGCTCCCACCGACCGACAGTCTCTGGAAACACCATATATTTT.

The CDR3 sequence is CASRGWAYEQYF. For the CDR3, the DNA is TGTGCCAGCAGAGGATGGGCCTACGAGCAGTACTTC. This chain connects TRBV28 to TRBJ2-7, with D unresolved. Per germline, CDR1 MDHEN and CDR2 SYDVKM. This CDR3 contains 12 residues. V was trimmed by 6 bases and J by 2 bases, leaving 8 bases between them.